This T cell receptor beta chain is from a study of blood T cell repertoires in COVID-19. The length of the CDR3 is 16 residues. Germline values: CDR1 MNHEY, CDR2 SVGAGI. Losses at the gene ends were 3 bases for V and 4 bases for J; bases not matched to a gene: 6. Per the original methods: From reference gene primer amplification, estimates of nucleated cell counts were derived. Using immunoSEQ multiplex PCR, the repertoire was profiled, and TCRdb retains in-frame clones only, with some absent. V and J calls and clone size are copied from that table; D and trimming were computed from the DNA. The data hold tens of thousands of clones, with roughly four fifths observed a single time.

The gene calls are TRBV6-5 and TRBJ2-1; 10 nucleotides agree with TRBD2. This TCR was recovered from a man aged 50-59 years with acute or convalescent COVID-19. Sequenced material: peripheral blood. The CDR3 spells CASSYARTSGYNEQFF. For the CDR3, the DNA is TGTGCCAGCAGTTATGCCCGGACTAGCGGTTACAATGAGCAGTTCTTC.